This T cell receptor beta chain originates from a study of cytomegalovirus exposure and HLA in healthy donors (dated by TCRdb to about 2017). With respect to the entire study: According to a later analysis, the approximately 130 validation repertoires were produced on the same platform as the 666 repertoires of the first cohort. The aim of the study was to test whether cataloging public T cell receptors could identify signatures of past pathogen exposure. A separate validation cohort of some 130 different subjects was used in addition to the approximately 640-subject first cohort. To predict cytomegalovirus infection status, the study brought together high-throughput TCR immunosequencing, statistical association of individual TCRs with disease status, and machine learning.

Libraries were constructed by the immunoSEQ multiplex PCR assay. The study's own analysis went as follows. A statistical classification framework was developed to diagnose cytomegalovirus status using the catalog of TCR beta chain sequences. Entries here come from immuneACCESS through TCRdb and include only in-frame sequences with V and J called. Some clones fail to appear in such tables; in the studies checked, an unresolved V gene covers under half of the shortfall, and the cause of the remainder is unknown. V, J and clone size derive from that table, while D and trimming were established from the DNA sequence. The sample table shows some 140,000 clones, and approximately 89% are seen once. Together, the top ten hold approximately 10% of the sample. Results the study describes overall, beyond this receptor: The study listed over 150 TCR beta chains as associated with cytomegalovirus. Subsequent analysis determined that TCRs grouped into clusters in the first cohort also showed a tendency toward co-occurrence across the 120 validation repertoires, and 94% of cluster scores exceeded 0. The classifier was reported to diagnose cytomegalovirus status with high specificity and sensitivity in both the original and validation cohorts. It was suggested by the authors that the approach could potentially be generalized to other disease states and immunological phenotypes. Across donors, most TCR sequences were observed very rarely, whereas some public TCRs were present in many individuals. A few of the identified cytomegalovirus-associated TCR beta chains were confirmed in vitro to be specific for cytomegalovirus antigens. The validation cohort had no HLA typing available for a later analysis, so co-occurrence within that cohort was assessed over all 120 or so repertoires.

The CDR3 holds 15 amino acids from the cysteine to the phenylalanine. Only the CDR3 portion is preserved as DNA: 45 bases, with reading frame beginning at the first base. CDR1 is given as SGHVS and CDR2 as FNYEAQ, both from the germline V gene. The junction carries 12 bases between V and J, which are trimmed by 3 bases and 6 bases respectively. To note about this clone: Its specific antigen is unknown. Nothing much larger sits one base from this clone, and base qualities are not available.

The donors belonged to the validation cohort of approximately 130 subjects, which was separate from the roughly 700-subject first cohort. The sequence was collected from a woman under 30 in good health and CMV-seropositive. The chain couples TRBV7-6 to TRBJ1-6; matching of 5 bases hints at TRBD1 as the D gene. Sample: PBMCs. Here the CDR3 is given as CASSFSGFGNSPLHF. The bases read TGTGCCAGCAGCTTCTCAGGGTTTGGTAATTCACCCCTCCACTTT.